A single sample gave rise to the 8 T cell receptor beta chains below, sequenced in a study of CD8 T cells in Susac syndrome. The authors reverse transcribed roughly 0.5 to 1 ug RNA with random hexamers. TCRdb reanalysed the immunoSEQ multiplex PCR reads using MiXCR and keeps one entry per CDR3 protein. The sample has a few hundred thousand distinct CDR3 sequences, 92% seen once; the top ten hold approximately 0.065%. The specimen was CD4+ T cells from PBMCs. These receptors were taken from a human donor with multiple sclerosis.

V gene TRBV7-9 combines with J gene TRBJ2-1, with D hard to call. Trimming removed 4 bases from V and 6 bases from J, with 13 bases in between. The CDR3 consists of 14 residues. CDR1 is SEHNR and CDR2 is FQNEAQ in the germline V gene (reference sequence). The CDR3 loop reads CASSSQKVSNEQFF. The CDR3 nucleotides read TGTGCCAGCAGCTCCCAGAAGGTGTCCAATGAGCAGTTCTTC.

CDR3 in DNA: TGTGCCAGCAGCCGACAGCGGACTCAAGGAGGCTACACCTTC. Its protein product is CASSRQRTQGGYTF. The chain joins TRBV12-3 or TRBV12-4 to TRBJ1-2, with D possibly being TRBD1 (5 bases). This CDR3 region has 14 residues. V shed 6 bases and J shed 8 bases, with 19 bases lying between them.

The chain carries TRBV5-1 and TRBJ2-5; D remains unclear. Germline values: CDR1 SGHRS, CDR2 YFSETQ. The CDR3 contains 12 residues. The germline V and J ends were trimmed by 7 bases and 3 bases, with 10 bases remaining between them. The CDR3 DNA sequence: TGCGCCAGCTCGACTGGGAAAGAGACCCAGTACTTC. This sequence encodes CASSTGKETQYF. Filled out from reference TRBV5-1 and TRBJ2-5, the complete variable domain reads KAGVTQTPRYLIKTRGQQVTLSCSPISGHRSVSWYQQTPGQGLQFLFEYFSETQRNKGNFPGRFSGRQFSNSRSEMNVSTLELGDSALYLCASSTGKETQYFGPGTRLLVL.

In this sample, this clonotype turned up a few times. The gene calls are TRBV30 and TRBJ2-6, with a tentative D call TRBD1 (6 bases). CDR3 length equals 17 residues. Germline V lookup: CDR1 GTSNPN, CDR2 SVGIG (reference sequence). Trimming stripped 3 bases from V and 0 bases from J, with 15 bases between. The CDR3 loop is CAWSRDIRPSGANVLTF. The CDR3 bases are TGTGCCTGGAGCCGGGACATTCGCCCCTCTGGGGCCAACGTCCTGACTTTC.

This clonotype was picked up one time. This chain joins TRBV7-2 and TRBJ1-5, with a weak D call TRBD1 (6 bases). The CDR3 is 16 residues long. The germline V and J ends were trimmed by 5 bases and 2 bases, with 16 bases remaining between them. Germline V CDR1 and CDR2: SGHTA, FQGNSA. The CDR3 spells CASSPSVAGGNQPQHF. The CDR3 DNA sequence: TGTGCCAGCAGCCCTTCGGTGGCAGGGGGCAATCAGCCCCAGCATTTT.

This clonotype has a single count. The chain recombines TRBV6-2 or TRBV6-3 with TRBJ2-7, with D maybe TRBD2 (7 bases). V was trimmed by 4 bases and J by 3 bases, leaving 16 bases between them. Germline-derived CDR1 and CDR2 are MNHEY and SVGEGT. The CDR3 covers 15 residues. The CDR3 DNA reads TGTGCCAGCAGTTCGACTAGCAGGGGATTCTACGAGCAGTACTTC. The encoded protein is CASSSTSRGFYEQYF.

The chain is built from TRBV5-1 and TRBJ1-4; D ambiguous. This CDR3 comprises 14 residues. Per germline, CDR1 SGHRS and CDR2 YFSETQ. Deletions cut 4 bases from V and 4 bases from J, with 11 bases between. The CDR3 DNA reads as TGCGCCAGCAGCCCGGAGGCCTATAATGAAAAACTGTTTTTT. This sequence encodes CASSPEAYNEKLFF.

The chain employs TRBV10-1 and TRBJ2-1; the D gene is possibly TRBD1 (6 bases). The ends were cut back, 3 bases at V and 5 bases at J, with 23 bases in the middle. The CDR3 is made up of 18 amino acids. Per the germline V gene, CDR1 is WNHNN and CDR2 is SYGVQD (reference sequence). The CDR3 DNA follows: TGCGCCAGCAGTGACCCCCGGGATCCGGGACACCTAGACAATGAGCAGTTCTTC. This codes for CASSDPRDPGHLDNEQFF.